Listed below are T cell receptor beta chains from one sample, sequenced in a study of cytomegalovirus exposure and HLA in healthy donors. Method: immunoSEQ multiplex PCR; TCRdb's copy keeps in-frame clones and lacks some. This sample has fewer than 65,000 clones, with around 77% found just once. Sequenced material: PBMCs. All receptors derive from a woman aged 40-49 years in good health and CMV-seropositive. The CDR3 runs from the conserved cysteine through the conserved F or W. D genes are given only for firm matches. Size is stated for part of the rows, as once, few or many counts, or as a class when the clone is expanded.

D gene,clone size,V gene,J gene,CDR3 protein,CDR3 DNA
TRBD1,-,TRBV7-2,TRBJ1-6,CASSPTGGYYNSPLHF,TGTGCCAGCAGCCCTACAGGGGGCTACTATAATTCACCCCTCCACTTT
-,-,TRBV5-4,TRBJ1-1,CASSLTGTSNTEAFF,TGTGCCAGCAGCTTAACGGGGACTTCGAACACTGAAGCTTTCTTT
-,-,TRBV19,TRBJ2-1,CASSIGLHNEQFF,TGTGCCAGTAGTATAGGACTTCACAATGAGCAGTTCTTC
-,-,TRBV5-1,TRBJ2-2,CASSLAGVGELFF,TGCGCCAGCAGCTTGGCCGGGGTCGGGGAGCTGTTTTTT
-,-,TRBV5-1,TRBJ1-2,CASSLGPQGKGYTF,TGCGCCAGCAGCCTCGGCCCCCAGGGGAAGGGCTACACCTTC
-,-,TRBV18,TRBJ1-2,CASSPQRGSTGYTF,TGTGCCAGCTCACCACAGAGGGGGTCGACTGGCTACACCTTC
TRBD1,-,TRBV5-1,TRBJ2-3,CASSTTTGISSVTQYF,TGCGCCAGCAGCACTACGACAGGGATATCGTCCGTGACGCAGTATTTT
TRBD1,few,TRBV27,TRBJ1-2,CASSSLGQGSGYGYTF,TGTGCCAGCAGTTCCCTAGGACAGGGTAGCGGCTATGGCTACACCTTC
-,-,TRBV6-7,TRBJ2-2,CASRGYTGELFF,TGTGCCAGCAGGGGCTACACCGGGGAGCTGTTTTTT
TRBD2,-,TRBV27,TRBJ2-7,CASKARTASGAYEQYF,TGTGCCAGCAAAGCCCGTACGGCTAGCGGAGCCTACGAGCAGTACTTC
-,-,TRBV21-1,TRBJ2-4,CASNGQEGNIQYF,TGTGCCAGCAATGGACAGGAAGGGAACATTCAGTACTTC
TRBD2,-,TRBV5-1,TRBJ2-1,CASSHPGTTINEQFF,TGCGCCAGCAGCCATCCCGGGACTACCATCAATGAGCAGTTCTTC
-,-,TRBV19,TRBJ1-1,CASSIGEPRNTEAFF,TGTGCCAGTAGTATTGGGGAGCCTCGGAACACTGAAGCTTTCTTT
-,-,TRBV12-2,TRBJ1-4,CASRLDRTREKLFF,TGTGCAAGTCGCTTAGACCGGACACGCGAAAAACTGTTTTTT
TRBD1,-,TRBV7-2,TRBJ1-2,CASSWDRDYGYTF,TGTGCCAGCAGCTGGGACAGGGACTATGGCTACACCTTC
-,-,TRBV18,TRBJ1-1,CASSRGGREGETEAFF,TGTGCCAGCTCACGAGGGGGTCGTGAGGGGGAAACTGAAGCTTTCTTT
-,once,TRBV5-1,TRBJ2-2,CASSRDYNGDGELFF,TGCGCCAGCAGCCGTGACTATAATGGGGACGGGGAGCTGTTTTTT
-,-,TRBV7-6,TRBJ2-5,CASSSTGTSETQYF,TGTGCCAGCAGCTCCACCGGGACTTCGGAGACCCAGTACTTC
-,few,TRBV7-2,TRBJ1-4,CASSLLINEQLFF,TGTGCCAGCAGCTTATTGATAAATGAGCAACTGTTTTTT
-,-,TRBV4-1,TRBJ2-7,CASSHMTGGVDHEQYF,TGCGCCAGCAGCCACATGACTGGGGGCGTCGACCACGAGCAGTACTTC
-,-,TRBV15,TRBJ1-1,CATSRAGLNSLAFF,TGTGCCACCAGCAGAGCAGGCCTCAACTCCTTGGCTTTCTTT
TRBD1,once,TRBV4-1,TRBJ2-7,CASSPRAGGRYEQYF,TGCGCCAGCAGCCCCCGGGCAGGGGGTAGGTACGAGCAGTACTTC
TRBD2,few,TRBV9,TRBJ2-7,CASSGGLAGYEQYF,TGTGCCAGCAGCGGGGGACTAGCTGGCTACGAGCAGTACTTC
-,-,TRBV11-2,TRBJ1-4,CASSAGWGSATNEKLFF,TGTGCCAGCAGCGCAGGGTGGGGTTCAGCAACTAATGAAAAACTGTTTTTT
-,once,TRBV4-1,TRBJ1-1,CASSHGKQGSTEAFF,TGCGCCAGCAGCCACGGAAAACAGGGTTCCACTGAAGCTTTCTTT
TRBD2,-,TRBV11-2,TRBJ2-5,CASSLGAASGGAETQYF,TGTGCCAGCAGCTTAGGGGCGGCTAGCGGGGGGGCGGAGACCCAGTACTTC
-,once,TRBV5-8,TRBJ1-5,CASSLSGRDQPQHF,TGTGCCAGCAGCTTGTCCGGGAGAGATCAGCCCCAGCATTTT
-,-,TRBV7-2,TRBJ2-7,CASSLEVGGQYF,TGTGCCAGCAGCTTAGAGGTCGGGGGACAGTACTTC
TRBD1,-,TRBV10-2,TRBJ1-2,CASTFHPTGSNGYTF,TGCGCCAGCACCTTTCACCCGACAGGGAGCAATGGCTACACCTTC
TRBD1,-,TRBV11-2,TRBJ1-3,CASSFWDSNIYF,TGTGCCAGCAGCTTTTGGGACAGTAACATATATTTT
TRBD2,few,TRBV7-8,TRBJ2-5,CASSPGRFPQETQYF,TGTGCCAGCAGCCCCGGGAGGTTCCCCCAAGAGACCCAGTACTTC
TRBD2,-,TRBV9,TRBJ2-3,CASSVAWERGGVDTQYF,TGTGCCAGCAGCGTAGCTTGGGAGCGGGGGGGGGTGGATACGCAGTATTTT
-,-,TRBV28,TRBJ1-5,CASKRPGPNQPQHF,TGTGCCAGCAAGAGGCCCGGTCCCAATCAGCCCCAGCATTTT
-,-,TRBV28,TRBJ2-3,CASRGPSTDTQYF,TGTGCCAGCAGGGGCCCGAGCACAGATACGCAGTATTTT
-,once,TRBV4-3,TRBJ1-6,CASSRETGWGGNSPLHF,TGCGCCAGCAGCCGAGAGACAGGCTGGGGTGGTAATTCACCCCTCCACTTT
-,-,TRBV6-5,TRBJ2-1,CASSYSPVSEQFF,TGTGCCAGCAGTTACTCCCCCGTTAGTGAGCAGTTCTTC
-,-,TRBV18,TRBJ1-1,CASSGQTMNTEAFF,TGTGCCAGCTCAGGACAAACCATGAACACTGAAGCTTTCTTT
-,-,TRBV7-6,TRBJ1-6,CASSRTAKNSPLHF,TGTGCCAGCAGCCGGACAGCCAAAAATTCACCCCTCCACTTT
TRBD1,-,TRBV5-1,TRBJ2-5,CASSLGDRAQETQYF,TGCGCCAGCAGCTTGGGGGACAGGGCCCAAGAGACCCAGTACTTC
-,-,TRBV2,TRBJ1-1,CASSVERAPTEAFF,TGTGCCAGCAGTGTAGAGCGGGCGCCCACTGAAGCTTTCTTT
TRBD1,-,TRBV9,TRBJ2-1,CASSVRDRAANEQFF,TGTGCCAGCAGCGTCCGGGACAGGGCTGCCAATGAGCAGTTCTTC
-,-,TRBV19,TRBJ1-5,CASSIEGARSSNQPQHF,TGTGCCAGTAGTATAGAAGGGGCAAGATCAAGCAATCAGCCCCAGCATTTT
-,-,TRBV9,TRBJ1-1,CASSVVSRVLDTEAFF,TGTGCCAGCAGCGTAGTTAGCAGGGTTCTTGACACTGAAGCTTTCTTT
-,-,TRBV6-1,TRBJ1-2,CASSEAQGVDGYTF,TGTGCCAGCAGTGAAGCACAGGGTGTTGATGGCTACACCTTC
-,-,TRBV1,TRBJ2-5,CTSSHPQVLAGETQYF,TGCACCAGCAGCCATCCGCAGGTCCTCGCGGGAGAGACCCAGTACTTC
-,once,TRBV2,TRBJ2-6,CASSTHLFFSGANVLTF,TGTGCCAGCAGTACTCACCTCTTCTTCTCTGGGGCCAACGTCCTGACTTTC
-,-,TRBV18,TRBJ2-5,CASSRTGLGETQYF,TGTGCCAGCTCACGTACAGGGTTGGGAGAGACCCAGTACTTC
TRBD1,-,TRBV19,TRBJ1-1,CASSKGTGVNTEAFF,TGTGCCAGTAGTAAGGGGACAGGGGTGAACACTGAAGCTTTCTTT
TRBD1,-,TRBV5-4,TRBJ2-7,CASSTRQGAYEQYF,TGTGCCAGCAGCACCCGACAGGGCGCCTACGAGCAGTACTTC
-,-,TRBV9,TRBJ2-5,CASSVVGGGGETQYF,TGTGCCAGCAGCGTAGTAGGCGGCGGGGGCGAGACCCAGTACTTC
-,-,TRBV7-9,TRBJ2-1,CASSADYNEQFF,TGTGCCAGCTCAGCGGACTACAATGAGCAGTTCTTC
-,-,TRBV4-1,TRBJ2-1,CASSQDSHSYNEQFF,TGCGCCAGCAGCCAAGATTCCCACAGCTACAATGAGCAGTTCTTC
TRBD1,-,TRBV19,TRBJ2-7,CASSATQGAEAYEQYF,TGTGCCAGTAGTGCCACGCAGGGGGCAGAGGCGTACGAGCAGTACTTC
-,-,TRBV29-1,TRBJ1-4,CSVGRRRTDEKLFF,TGCAGCGTTGGCAGACGTCGGACAGATGAAAAACTGTTTTTT
-,-,TRBV7-9,TRBJ2-2,CASSSGSFGGTGELFF,TGTGCCAGCAGCTCAGGTTCCTTCGGGGGAACCGGGGAGCTGTTTTTT